Presented here are 9 T cell receptor beta chains from one specimen sequenced in a study of CXCR3-negative and CXCR3-positive naive CD8 T cells. With UMI labels, 5' RACE was used to prepare the TRB cDNA libraries. TCRdb reprocessed the 5' RACE reads and stores each CDR3 protein as one record, lacking DNA. The sample totals 60,000 or so distinct CDR3 sequences. The sequencing sample was made of memory CD8+ T cells from blood. Receptors originate from a human donor in good health. Some clones in this sample may be carry-over from other donors' samples.

J is TRBJ2-1 and V is TRBV7-2. The CDR3 sequence is 16 residues long. Germline loops: CDR1 SGHTA, CDR2 FQGNSA. CDR3 in amino acids: CASSLWLHHSYNEQFF.

V is TRBV6-6 and J is TRBJ2-1; absent DNA, TCRdb's TRBD1 call cannot be checked. The CDR3 covers 16 residues. CDR1 and CDR2 (germline): MNHNY, SVGAGI (reference sequence). This chain's CDR3 is CASSYSTDRAYNEQFF.

J is TRBJ2-1 and V is TRBV29-1; the TCRdb call, TRBD2, lacks DNA for checking. CDR3 length equals 16 residues. Germline V lookup: CDR1 SQVTM, CDR2 ANQGSEA. CDR3 sequence: CSVLLSSGSSYNEQFF.

The chain has TRBV5-1 and TRBJ1-6; checking the TCRdb D call of TRBD1 is not possible without DNA. The CDR3 sequence is 13 residues long. From germline, CDR1 is SGHRS and CDR2 YFSETQ. CDR3: CASSRDRYSPLHF.

This chain links TRBV29-1 with TRBJ2-7; the TCRdb call, TRBD2, lacks DNA for checking. This CDR3 has 13 amino acids. The germline gives CDR1 SQVTM, CDR2 ANQGSEA. CDR3: CSVEDPGLFEQYF.

The chain carries TRBV4-1 and TRBJ1-2; the TCRdb call, TRBD1, lacks DNA for checking. There are 15 residues in the CDR3. CDR1 and CDR2 from the germline V gene are MGHRA and YSYEKL. Here the CDR3 reads CASSQDGQGTFGYTF.

The chain carries TRBV20-1 and TRBJ1-1. CDR1 is DFQATT, CDR2 SNEGSKA, per germline (reference sequence). This CDR3 region has 14 residues. CDR3 protein: CSARLGGEVTEAFF.

The gene calls are TRBV29-1 and TRBJ2-1; the TCRdb call, TRBD1, lacks DNA for checking. Germline CDR1 reads SQVTM; CDR2 reads ANQGSEA. CDR3 length: 14 residues. CDR3: CSALSVLRAEGSFF.

The V gene is TRBV10-3, the J gene TRBJ2-2. CDR3 size: 16 residues. CDR1 and CDR2 from the germline V gene are ENHRY and SYGVKD. This CDR3 is CAISESGKSYTGELFF.